The present entry profiles one TCR beta chain with its context. Its target is not known. J lost 9 bases, V lost 0 bases, and 7 bases had no gene match. This CDR3 is 15 amino acids long. Germline V gene lookup returns CDR1 SGHRS and CDR2 YFSETQ. Quantitative 5'-RACE with molecular barcodes was used to make the TCR beta libraries. From the 5' RACE reads, TCRdb called clonotypes with MiXCR, one entry per CDR3 protein. The table includes just under 550,000 distinct CDR3 sequences, roughly 12% detected once. The sample comes from a study of CD8 T cells in ankylosing spondylitis. Whole-study findings and limits: A subset of motif variants has previously been described in the synovial fluid and blood of reactive arthritis. Disease-associated clones were reportedly significantly overrepresented in matched ankylosing spondylitis synovial fluid. Disease-linked clones bore a CD8+ phenotype, appearing relatively rarely in peripheral blood. Typical of ankylosing spondylitis blood, it appeared, was a TCR beta motif of eight highly homologous variants.

What was sequenced was blood, either unsorted or a sorted T cell fraction (not recorded which). The chain recombines TRBV5-1 with TRBJ2-1, with 9 nucleotides matching TRBD2. The sequence was obtained from a male donor with ankylosing spondylitis. This CDR3 reads CASSLVVAGEGEQFF. DNA of the CDR3: TGCGCCAGCAGCTTGGTGGTAGCGGGAGAGGGTGAGCAGTTCTTC.